Below are 26 T cell receptor beta chains sequenced from a single sample in a study of T cell responses to AZD1222 COVID-19 vaccine. Assay: immunoSEQ multiplex PCR; the TCRdb copy retains only in-frame clones and omits some. This table has approximately 120,000 clones, around 93% appearing once. The sample here was peripheral blood, taken on day 0 of AZD1222 vaccination. These receptors all stem from an adult in good health.

The genes are TRBV7-8 and TRBJ1-5; D gene uncertain. In germline, CDR1 is SGHVS, CDR2 FQNEAQ. V lost 4 bases and J lost 0, with 4 bases in between. The CDR3 sequence is 13 residues long. The CDR3 DNA sequence: TGTGCCAGCAGCTCCCATAGCAATCAGCCCCAGCATTTT. Translation: CASSSHSNQPQHF.

The chain joins TRBV19 to TRBJ2-4; TRBD1 might be the D (7 bases). The CDR3 extends over 17 amino acids. Trimming pared 5 bases from V and 2 bases from J, leaving 19 bases between. Germline CDR1 and CDR2: LNHDA and SQIVND (reference sequence). In DNA form, the CDR3 reads TGTGCCAGTAGTCCTATCGGGTCAGGGGGGTCCAAAAACATTCAGTACTTC. It encodes CASSPIGSGGSKNIQYF.

The V call is TRBV5-4, the J call TRBJ2-1; D possibly corresponds to TRBD2 (6 bases). V was cut by 0 bases and J by 1 base, with 8 bases left in between. Germline CDR1 and CDR2: SGHNT and YYREEE (reference sequence). The CDR3 extends over 15 amino acids. Here the CDR3 reads CASSLGGISYNEQFF. CDR3 bases: TGTGCCAGCAGCTTGGGCGGGATTTCCTACAATGAGCAGTTCTTC.

The CDR3 sequence: CASSGAIIQPQHF. CDR3 bases: TGTGCCAGTAGTGGGGCAATCATTCAGCCCCAGCATTTT. V gene TRBV19 combines with J gene TRBJ1-5, with D perhaps TRBD1 (5 bases). This CDR3 has 13 amino acids. V dropped 5 bases and J dropped 6 bases, with 11 bases sitting between them. Germline loops: CDR1 LNHDA, CDR2 SQIVND (reference sequence). The whole variable domain, remainder taken from reference TRBV19 and TRBJ1-5, is DGGITQSPKYLFRKEGQNVTLSCEQNLNHDAMYWYRQDPGQGLRLIYYSQIVNDFQKGDIAEGYSVSREKKESFPLTVTSAQKNPTAFYLCASSGAIIQPQHFGDGTRLSIL.

The chain uses TRBV19 and TRBJ1-2, with 10 bases aligning to TRBD1. The junction had 6 bases not matched to a gene; V was cut back by 0 bases and J by 5 bases. The CDR3 has 16 residues. Germline-derived CDR1 and CDR2 are LNHDA and SQIVND (reference sequence). In DNA form, the CDR3 reads TGTGCCAGTAGTATAGAATCCCGGGACAGGGGTTATGGCTACACCTTC. Amino acid sequence: CASSIESRDRGYGYTF.

The chain links TRBV5-1 to TRBJ1-1; D is undetermined. The CDR3 is made up of 13 amino acids. The germline V gene has CDR1 SGHRS and CDR2 YFSETQ. Trimming removed 7 bases at V and 0 bases at J, with 10 bases between. This chain's CDR3 is CASSGQMNTEAFF. CDR3 bases: TGCGCCAGCTCTGGCCAGATGAACACTGAAGCTTTCTTT. Filled out from reference TRBV5-1 and TRBJ1-1, the complete variable domain reads KAGVTQTPRYLIKTRGQQVTLSCSPISGHRSVSWYQQTPGQGLQFLFEYFSETQRNKGNFPGRFSGRQFSNSRSEMNVSTLELGDSALYLCASSGQMNTEAFFGQGTRLTVV.

The V gene is TRBV5-1, the J gene TRBJ2-7; 12 positions match TRBD2. Germline CDR1 reads SGHRS; CDR2 reads YFSETQ. The CDR3 is 17 amino acids. With 1 base clipped from V and 2 bases from J, the junction kept 7 bases outside the gene matches. The CDR3 loop reads CASSLRGGLAGPYEQYF. DNA of the CDR3: TGCGCCAGCAGCTTGAGGGGGGGACTAGCGGGCCCCTACGAGCAGTACTTC. Variable domain in full (rest from reference TRBV5-1 and TRBJ2-7): KAGVTQTPRYLIKTRGQQVTLSCSPISGHRSVSWYQQTPGQGLQFLFEYFSETQRNKGNFPGRFSGRQFSNSRSEMNVSTLELGDSALYLCASSLRGGLAGPYEQYFGPGTRLTVT.

The chain links TRBV7-3 to TRBJ2-3; 14 nucleotides agree with TRBD2. Germline values: CDR1 SGHTA, CDR2 FQGTGA. The CDR3 runs to 17 residues. The junction had 12 bases not matched to a gene; V was cut back by 5 bases and J by 8 bases. CDR3 sequence reads: CASSPGTSGGLGVTQYF. In DNA, the CDR3 is TGTGCCAGCAGCCCCGGGACTAGCGGGGGCCTGGGGGTTACGCAGTATTTT.

This rearrangement joins TRBV9 to TRBJ1-1; D remains ambiguous. The V end lost 4 bases, the J end lost 10 bases, and 23 bases lay between the germline ends. The CDR3 contains 15 residues. Germline values: CDR1 SGDLS, CDR2 YYNGEE. This CDR3 reads CASSPPKGRGELAFF. The DNA for the CDR3 is TGTGCCAGCAGCCCTCCCAAAGGGCGGGGTGAGCTAGCTTTCTTT.

This rearrangement joins TRBV7-3 to TRBJ2-5; no reliable D call. Germline V lookup: CDR1 SGHTA, CDR2 FQGTGA. The CDR3 is 15 amino acids. V was trimmed by 5 bases and J by 5 bases, leaving 18 bases between them. The CDR3 is CASSPGNSRYETQYF. In DNA, the CDR3 is TGTGCCAGCAGCCCGGGTAACAGCCGCTATGAGACCCAGTACTTC.

This chain uses TRBV18 with TRBJ2-1; D is uncertain. The V end lost 3 bases, the J end lost 0 bases, and 9 bases lay between the germline ends. The CDR3 consists of 15 residues. The germline V gene encodes CDR1 KGHSH and CDR2 LQKENI. The CDR3 region has the DNA TGTGCCAGCTCACCCGGACCGATCTCCTACAATGAGCAGTTCTTC. Translation gives CASSPGPISYNEQFF. Variable domain in full (rest from reference TRBV18 and TRBJ2-1): NAGVMQNPRHLVRRRGQEARLRCSPMKGHSHVYWYRQLPEEGLKFMVYLQKENIIDESGMPKERFSAEFPKEGPSILRIQQVVRGDSAAYFCASSPGPISYNEQFFGPGTRLTVL.

The chain recombines TRBV11-2 with TRBJ1-2; tentatively, D is TRBD1 (5 bases). CDR3 size: 15 residues. V was pared by 0 bases and J by 5 bases, with 13 bases between. The germline V gene has CDR1 SGHAT and CDR2 FQNNGV. In nucleotides, the CDR3 is TGTGCCAGCAGCTTAGATGGGGCCCCCGAATATGGCTACACCTTC. Translating it yields CASSLDGAPEYGYTF.

J is TRBJ2-2 and V is TRBV30; 7 nucleotides agree with TRBD2. Trimming at V came to 4 bases and at J to 1 base, leaving 6 bases not matched to a gene. CDR1 is GTSNPN, CDR2 SVGIG, per germline (reference sequence). This CDR3 is 15 amino acids long. This chain's CDR3 is CAWTSGGGNTGELFF. In nucleotides, the CDR3 is TGTGCCTGGACTTCAGGCGGGGGGAACACCGGGGAGCTGTTTTTT.

The chain couples TRBV28 to TRBJ2-3, with 7 positions matching TRBD1. The V gene's germline CDR1 is MDHEN and CDR2 SYDVKM. V lost 4 bases and J lost 3; bases outside the gene matches: 4. The CDR3 runs to 14 residues. For the CDR3, the DNA is TGTGCCAGCAGTTGGGACAGTTCGACAGATACGCAGTATTTT. Its protein is CASSWDSSTDTQYF.

This clone is a singleton in its sample. The rearrangement links TRBV18 to TRBJ1-5; D may be TRBD1 (5 bases). The CDR3 consists of 13 residues. V dropped 2 bases and J dropped 4 bases, with 6 bases sitting between them. Germline CDR1 KGHSH, CDR2 LQKENI. This CDR3 is CASSPGANQPQHF. CDR3 nucleotide sequence: TGTGCCAGCTCACCAGGGGCGAATCAGCCCCAGCATTTT.

V gene TRBV10-3 combines with J gene TRBJ1-2, with 9 bases matching TRBD1. The CDR3 runs to 13 residues. The V and J ends lost 6 bases and 7 bases, in that order; junction bases with no gene match: 6. Germline V gene data show CDR1 as ENHRY and CDR2 as SYGVKD. This CDR3 is CAIREDRGGGYTF. The CDR3 coding sequence is TGTGCCATCAGAGAGGACAGGGGAGGTGGCTACACCTTC.

The chain has TRBV10-3 and TRBJ2-2; D not resolved. Germline V gives CDR1 ENHRY, CDR2 SYGVKD. The CDR3 covers 16 residues. Deletions cut 4 bases from V and 0 bases from J, with 12 bases between. CDR3 in DNA: TGTGCCATCAGTGCCCAACGATCCGCGAACACCGGGGAGCTGTTTTTT. As protein: CAISAQRSANTGELFF.

The V gene is TRBV10-3, the J gene TRBJ2-7, with TRBD1 identical over 7 bases. Germline V gives CDR1 ENHRY, CDR2 SYGVKD. The ends lost 6 bases at V and 2 bases at J; junction bases unmatched: 4. This CDR3 has 13 amino acids. This chain's CDR3 is CAISARGPYEQYF. CDR3 bases: TGTGCCATCAGCGCGAGGGGGCCCTACGAGCAGTACTTC.

This chain links TRBV9 with TRBJ2-6; D is unclear. This CDR3 region has 13 residues. The V and J ends lost 6 bases and 4 bases respectively, with 8 bases between them. Germline CDR1 and CDR2: SGDLS and YYNGEE. The CDR3: CASTPPGANVLTF. The CDR3 bases are TGTGCCAGCACCCCTCCCGGGGCCAACGTCCTGACTTTC.

Of note for this clone: The same CDR3 arises from other DNA sequences in this sample as well. The gene calls are TRBV5-1 and TRBJ2-5; D unresolved. CDR3 length: 13 residues. V was trimmed by 0 bases and J by 3 bases, leaving 6 bases between them. The V gene's germline CDR1 is SGHRS and CDR2 YFSETQ. The chain's CDR3 is CASSLGQKETQYF. CDR3 sequence (DNA): TGCGCCAGCAGCTTGGGTCAGAAAGAGACCCAGTACTTC.

This chain uses TRBV7-3 with TRBJ2-1, with D hard to call. This CDR3 comprises 16 residues. The germline V and J ends were trimmed by 2 bases and 3 bases, with 14 bases remaining between them. Germline CDR1 is SGHTA and CDR2 is FQGTGA. This chain's CDR3 is CASSLLGSALYNEQFF. Written as DNA, the CDR3 is TGTGCCAGCAGCTTATTAGGTTCGGCACTCTACAATGAGCAGTTCTTC.

This clone was found a few times. V and J are TRBV5-1 and TRBJ1-5; possible D gene TRBD1, 5 bases. The ends were cut back, 4 bases at V and 4 bases at J, with 12 bases in the middle. Looked up from germline, CDR1 is SGHRS and CDR2 is YFSETQ. The length of the CDR3 is 14 residues. In DNA form, the CDR3 reads TGCGCCAGCAGCCCAGGGACGGCGAATCAGCCCCAGCATTTT. It codes for CASSPGTANQPQHF.

The chain joins TRBV11-2 to TRBJ2-2, with 8 bases identical to TRBD1. Losses at the gene ends were 6 bases for V and 6 bases for J; bases not matched to a gene: 12. Germline CDR1 reads SGHAT; CDR2 reads FQNNGV. There are 16 residues in the CDR3. For the CDR3, the DNA is TGTGCCAGCAGGAAAAGGACAGGGCGGGTACCCGGGGAGCTGTTTTTT. It is translated as CASRKRTGRVPGELFF. The variable domain in full, completed from reference TRBV11-2 and TRBJ2-2, reads EAGVAQSPRYKIIEKRQSVAFWCNPISGHATLYWYQQILGQGPKLLIQFQNNGVVDDSQLPKDRFSAERLKGVDSTLKIQPAKLEDSAVYLCASRKRTGRVPGELFFGEGSRLTVL.

The chain carries TRBV29-1 and TRBJ2-2, with D unclear. V was pared by 4 bases and J by 7 bases, with 10 bases between. In germline, CDR1 is SQVTM, CDR2 ANQGSEA. CDR3 length equals 12 residues. CDR3 region: CSVGLTGGELFF. As DNA, the CDR3 is TGCAGCGTTGGGCTAACGGGCGGGGAGCTGTTTTTT.

CDR3: CASSLAVGELFF. The CDR3, as DNA: TGCGCCAGCAGCCTGGCGGTCGGGGAGCTGTTTTTT. The chain couples TRBV5-1 to TRBJ2-2; no clear D gene. The germline V and J ends were trimmed by 4 bases and 7 bases, with 8 bases remaining between them. From germline, CDR1 is SGHRS and CDR2 YFSETQ. This CDR3 region has 12 residues. Supplemented by reference TRBV5-1 and TRBJ2-2, the full variable domain reads KAGVTQTPRYLIKTRGQQVTLSCSPISGHRSVSWYQQTPGQGLQFLFEYFSETQRNKGNFPGRFSGRQFSNSRSEMNVSTLELGDSALYLCASSLAVGELFFGEGSRLTVL.

The rearrangement links TRBV28 to TRBJ2-5; D not certain. Germline CDR1 reads MDHEN; CDR2 reads SYDVKM. There are 16 residues in the CDR3. Trimming left V 5 bases short and J 1 base short, with 17 bases between. CDR3 loop: CASSLRTQPPQETQYF. The CDR3 nucleotides read TGTGCCAGCAGTCTCCGGACCCAACCCCCCCAAGAGACCCAGTACTTC.